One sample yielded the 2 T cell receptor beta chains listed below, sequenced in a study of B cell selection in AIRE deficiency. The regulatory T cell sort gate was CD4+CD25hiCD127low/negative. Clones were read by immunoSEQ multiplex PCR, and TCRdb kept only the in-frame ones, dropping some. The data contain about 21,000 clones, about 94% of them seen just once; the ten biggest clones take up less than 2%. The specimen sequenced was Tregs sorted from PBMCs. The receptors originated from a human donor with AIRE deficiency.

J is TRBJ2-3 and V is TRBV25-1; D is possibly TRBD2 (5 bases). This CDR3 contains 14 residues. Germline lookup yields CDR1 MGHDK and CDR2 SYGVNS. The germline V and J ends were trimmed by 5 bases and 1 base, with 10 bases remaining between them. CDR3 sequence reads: CASSPTNGTDTQYF. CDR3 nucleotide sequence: TGTGCCAGCAGTCCGACTAACGGCACAGATACGCAGTATTTT.

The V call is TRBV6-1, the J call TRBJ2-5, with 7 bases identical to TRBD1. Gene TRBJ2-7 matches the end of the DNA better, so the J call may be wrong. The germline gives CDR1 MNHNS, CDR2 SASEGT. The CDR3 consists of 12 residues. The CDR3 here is CASQGVPGEQYF. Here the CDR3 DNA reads TGTGCCAGCCAGGGGGTCCCGGGCGAGCAGTACTTC.